The 14 T cell receptor beta chains presented below share a single source sample, sequenced in a study of TIL therapy for anti-PD-1-resistant metastatic lung cancer. Sequencing used immunoSEQ v3. Measured with immunoSEQ multiplex PCR; TCRdb has only the in-frame clones, and not every one. The sample records tens of thousands of clones, around 87% being singletons. Time point indicated: pre-treatment sample, taken before nivolumab and TIL therapy. Sample: blood, taken at baseline. These receptors came from a person between 25 and 79 years old with non-small cell lung cancer.

The rearrangement joins TRBV7-2 to TRBJ2-7; TRBD1 matches at 7 bases. The CDR3 length is 13 residues. Germline values: CDR1 SGHTA, CDR2 FQGNSA. V shed 8 bases and J 2 bases; nucleotides not matched to a gene: 6. CDR3 nucleotides: TGTGCCAGCTGCCGGGACAGCGCCTACGAGCAGTACTTC. Its protein product is CASCRDSAYEQYF. The full variable domain, completed using reference TRBV7-2 and TRBJ2-7, is GAGVSQSPSNKVTEKGKDVELRCDPISGHTALYWYRQSLGQGLEFLIYFQGNSAPDKSGLPSDRFSAERTGGSVSTLTIQRTQQEDSAVYLCASCRDSAYEQYFGPGTRLTVT.

The V and J genes are TRBV7-8 and TRBJ1-1; maybe TRBD1 (5 bases). Germline CDR1 reads SGHVS; CDR2 reads FQNEAQ. V dropped 2 bases and J dropped 0 bases, with 16 bases sitting between them. CDR3 length: 17 amino acids. The CDR3 is CASSLPRVGPMNTEAFF. For the CDR3, the DNA is TGTGCCAGCAGCTTACCCCGAGTGGGACCGATGAACACTGAAGCTTTCTTT.

The CDR3 coding sequence is TGTGCCAGCAGCCCTTCATTGAATCAGCCCCAGCATTTT. It specifies CASSPSLNQPQHF. The chain uses TRBV3-1 (or the pseudogene TRBV3-2) and TRBJ1-5; D gene unclear. Trimming left V 4 bases short and J 4 bases short, with 8 bases between. From germline, CDR1 is LGHDT and CDR2 YNNKEL (reference sequence). There are 13 residues in the CDR3.

V and J are TRBV24-1 and TRBJ1-5; 7 nucleotides match TRBD1. V lost 10 bases, J lost 5 bases, and 10 bases stayed unmatched. The CDR3 has 14 residues. Germline loops: CDR1 KGHDR, CDR2 SFDVKD. Here the CDR3 reads CATARGPGDQPQHF. CDR3 DNA sequence: TGTGCCACAGCTAGGGGGCCGGGCGATCAGCCCCAGCATTTT.

The gene calls are TRBV27 and TRBJ1-1; D remains unclear. Germline CDR1 and CDR2: MNHEY and SMNVEV (reference sequence). The CDR3 is 13 residues long. Trimming stripped 6 bases from V and 1 base from J, with 9 bases between. CDR3 region: CASSPTGNTEAFF. Written as DNA, the CDR3 is TGTGCCAGCAGCCCTACGGGGAACACTGAAGCTTTCTTT.

The chain recombines TRBV2 with TRBJ1-4; D gene unclear. The length of the CDR3 is 13 residues. Germline lookup yields CDR1 SNHLY and CDR2 FYNNEI. Deletions cut 7 bases from V and 7 bases from J, with 13 bases between. The chain's CDR3 is CASKRGTGEKLFF. The CDR3 coding sequence is TGTGCCAGCAAACGGGGTACTGGTGAAAAACTGTTTTTT.

V is TRBV6-5 and J is TRBJ1-1, with D possibly being TRBD1 (6 bases). The CDR3 has 13 amino acids. Per the germline V gene, CDR1 is MNHEY and CDR2 is SVGAGI. The ends were cut back, 6 bases at V and 4 bases at J, with 12 bases in the middle. In DNA form, the CDR3 reads TGTGCCAGCAGCAAGAGGGGGAGCACTGAAGCTTTCTTT. Encoded protein: CASSKRGSTEAFF.

The J gene is TRBJ2-7, the V gene TRBV30, with D perhaps TRBD2 (5 bases). V gave up 0 bases and J gave up 3 bases, with 9 bases separating them. The CDR3 covers 13 residues. In germline, CDR1 is GTSNPN, CDR2 SVGIG (reference sequence). The DNA of the CDR3 is TGTGCCTGGAGTGTATTTCGGGGCTACGAGCAGTACTTC. It encodes CAWSVFRGYEQYF.

This sequence joins TRBV30 and TRBJ2-6, with D possibly being TRBD1 or TRBD2 (5 bases each). The length of the CDR3 is 15 residues. Germline V CDR1 and CDR2: GTSNPN, SVGIG (reference sequence). The V end lost 5 bases, the J end lost 7 bases, and 18 bases lay between the germline ends. CDR3 residues: CAWRYSGGYANVLTF. In nucleotides, the CDR3 is TGTGCCTGGCGATACAGTGGGGGTTATGCCAACGTCCTGACTTTC.

The CDR3 nucleotides are TGTGCCAGCAGCTTAGCCAGGGACTATGGCTACACCTTC. This encodes CASSLARDYGYTF. The chain has TRBV7-2 and TRBJ1-2; D possibly corresponds to TRBD1 (5 bases). CDR3 length: 13 residues. The V and J ends lost 0 bases and 3 bases respectively, with 5 bases between them. Germline CDR1 is SGHTA and CDR2 is FQGNSA. The whole variable domain, filled in from reference TRBV7-2 and TRBJ1-2, reads GAGVSQSPSNKVTEKGKDVELRCDPISGHTALYWYRQSLGQGLEFLIYFQGNSAPDKSGLPSDRFSAERTGGSVSTLTIQRTQQEDSAVYLCASSLARDYGYTFGSGTRLTVV.

The chain joins TRBV27 to TRBJ2-7; possibly TRBD1 or TRBD2 for D (5 bases each). V was trimmed by 5 bases and J by 3 bases, leaving 5 bases between them. The CDR3 has 11 amino acids. From germline, CDR1 is MNHEY and CDR2 SMNVEV (reference sequence). The CDR3 nucleotides read TGTGCCAGCAGTGGGGGCTACGAGCAGTACTTC. This sequence encodes CASSGGYEQYF.

The J gene is TRBJ2-1, the V gene TRBV6-6, with D possibly called TRBD1 or TRBD2 (5 bases each). The V end lost 2 bases, the J end lost 5 bases, and 10 bases lay between the germline ends. There are 14 residues in the CDR3. Germline CDR1 is MNHNY and CDR2 is SVGAGI (reference sequence). The CDR3 DNA sequence: TGTGCCAGCAGTTACGCTCAGGGACACAATGAGCAGTTCTTC. Translating gives CASSYAQGHNEQFF.

This chain joins TRBV28 and TRBJ1-1, with D possibly TRBD1 on 6 matching bases. The germline V gene encodes CDR1 MDHEN and CDR2 SYDVKM. V gave up 5 bases and J gave up 4 bases, with 17 bases separating them. CDR3 length: 15 residues. The CDR3 sequence: CASSAQGPASTEAFF. In DNA, the CDR3 is TGTGCCAGCAGTGCACAGGGACCGGCGAGCACTGAAGCTTTCTTT.

The chain joins TRBV7-3 to TRBJ1-1; 9 nucleotides align to TRBD1. Trimming at V came to 3 bases and at J to 1 base, leaving 3 bases not matched to a gene. There are 15 residues in the CDR3. CDR1 and CDR2 (germline): SGHTA, FQGTGA. CDR3 sequence (DNA): TGTGCCAGCAGCTTTTCGGACAGGGGGAACACTGAAGCTTTCTTT. Translating it yields CASSFSDRGNTEAFF.